This TCR beta chain was retrieved from a study of shared clonotypes between healthy human individuals. This table comes from immunoSEQ multiplex PCR, and its TCRdb copy is limited to in-frame clones, with some not included. The data hold roughly 1,000,000 clones, with 70% to 80% observed a single time. The sequencing sample was made of memory CD4+ T cells from PBMCs. Subset described: CD45RA-negative fraction. The sequence derives from a man younger than 35 in good health. Some clones in this sample may be carry-over from other donors' samples.

CDR3 bases: TGTGCGTCGGCACCCGATGAGATCAACTATGGCTACACCTTC. This translates into CASAPDEINYGYTF. This sequence joins TRBV28 and TRBJ1-2, with unresolved D. The germline V gene encodes CDR1 MDHEN and CDR2 SYDVKM. The CDR3 is made up of 14 amino acids.